The entry below gives a single T cell receptor (beta chain) sequence along with its context. These data come from a study of blood T cells in healthy people across ages. Germline V CDR1 and CDR2: SGHRS, YFSETQ. There are 16 residues in the CDR3. Alongside a J-beta primer mix, a sample-barcoded 5' primer served in a second PCR lasting about 6 to 12 cycles. One entry per CDR3 protein results from TCRdb running MiXCR on the 5' RACE reads. In the table there are 750,000 to 850,000 distinct CDR3 sequences, around 25% of which are singletons. These data were also filed under a second study, of T cells of mothers and their children.

This clonotype was sampled from a boy younger than 18 in good health. V and J are TRBV5-1 and TRBJ2-5, with TRBD2 identical over 11 bases. TRBJ2-1 explains the end of the DNA better; the J call may be wrong. The specimen sequenced was blood. For the CDR3, the DNA is TGCGCCAGCAGCTCCGAAAGGACTAGCGGGCGGGGTGGGCAGTTCTTC. It codes for CASSSERTSGRGGQFF.